This TCR beta chain was sequenced during a study of a mutant IDH1 vaccine in newly diagnosed glioma. Across the study: Vaccine dosing followed radiotherapy by 4-6 weeks, or accompanied temozolomide cycles. The study, taken as a whole, reports: Evidence of vaccine-induced immune responses was documented in 85% to 95% of patients.

Only a few counts were recorded for this clone. Its matching antigen is unknown. Repertoires were generated with immunoSEQ multiplex PCR, while TCRdb's copy carries only in-frame clones and drops some. Among approximately 56,000 clones, about 80% were seen once, and the ten largest hold around 5%. The time point: week 47, end of study. A single vaccine dose contained 300 ug of mutant IDH1 20-mer peptide, and topical imiquimod was used with it. Donors' newly diagnosed IDH1-mutant WHO grade 3 or 4 astrocytomas lacked nuclear ATRX. This CDR3 spans 12 amino acids. CDR1 and CDR2 (germline): SGDLS, YYNGEE. The germline V and J ends were trimmed by 0 bases and 6 bases, with 5 bases remaining between them.

This clonotype originated in a man between 45 and 60 years old with glioma. The source was PBMCs, collected from a glioma patient whose treatment included an IDH1 peptide vaccine. This chain connects TRBV9 to TRBJ2-3; D uncertain. The CDR3 loop is CASSVGRDTQYF. The CDR3, as DNA: TGTGCCAGCAGCGTAGGACGGGATACGCAGTATTTT.